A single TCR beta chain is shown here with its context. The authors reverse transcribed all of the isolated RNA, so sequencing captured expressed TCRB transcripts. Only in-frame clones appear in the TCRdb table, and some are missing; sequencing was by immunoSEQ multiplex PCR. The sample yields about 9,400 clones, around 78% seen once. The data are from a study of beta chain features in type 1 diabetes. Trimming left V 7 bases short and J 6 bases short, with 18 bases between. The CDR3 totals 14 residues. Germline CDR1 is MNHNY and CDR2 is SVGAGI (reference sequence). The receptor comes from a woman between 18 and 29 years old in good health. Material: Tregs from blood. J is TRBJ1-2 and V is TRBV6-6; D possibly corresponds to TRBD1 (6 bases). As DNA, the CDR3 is TGTGCCAGCACTAGGACAGTACCTACTGATGGCTACACCTTC. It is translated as CASTRTVPTDGYTF.